One T cell receptor beta chain is described in this entry. This entry comes from a study of blood T cell repertoires in COVID-19. At the level of the study: Whether acute or convalescent, the COVID-19 samples came from the United States, Italy and Spain. Nucleic acid was either cDNA or gDNA, and it came from T cells, B-cell-depleted T cells, or PBMCs.

Germline values: CDR1 SGHAT, CDR2 FQDESV (reference sequence). This CDR3 contains 16 residues. V lost 4 bases to trimming and J lost 0 bases; unmatched junction nucleotides: 7. Only in-frame clones appear in the TCRdb table, and some are missing; sequencing was by immunoSEQ multiplex PCR. The sample lists 100,000 to 150,000 clones, nearly 90% occurring once. Sequencing used peripheral blood. The receptor was derived from a woman aged 80 or over with acute or convalescent COVID-19. The chain recombines TRBV11-1 with TRBJ2-7; 9 positions agree with TRBD2. In DNA, the CDR3 is TGTGCCAGCAGCTCCCCTGGTAGCGGGAGCTCCTACGAGCAGTACTTC. It yields the protein CASSSPGSGSSYEQYF.